What follows describes a single T cell receptor (beta chain). CDR1 KGHDR and CDR2 SFDVKD come from the germline V gene. V was clipped by 4 bases and J by 3 bases; unmatched bases: 15. The CDR3 runs to 19 residues. As originally analysed: Reference gene primer amplification gave estimated nucleated cell counts. The data were produced by immunoSEQ multiplex PCR, yet TCRdb's version contains in-frame clones alone and is incomplete. The V and J calls and the clone size are those of that table, but D and trimming were determined from the DNA. The sample lists tens of thousands of clones; about 86% were seen once. This specimen comes from a study of blood T cell repertoires in COVID-19. Study overall: Material from acute and convalescent COVID-19 was sourced from the United States, Italy and Spain. The analysed material was cDNA or gDNA that came from T cells, B-cell-depleted T cells, or PBMCs.

This TCR derives from an elderly man with active COVID-19. This chain joins TRBV24-1 and TRBJ2-5; 11 bases align to TRBD1. The sequenced sample consisted of peripheral blood. The CDR3 sequence: CATSDKGTGGGDEEETQYF. As DNA, the CDR3 is TGTGCCACCAGTGACAAAGGGACAGGGGGTGGGGATGAGGAAGAGACCCAGTACTTC.